Shown below are 17 T cell receptor beta chains from a single sample sequenced in a study of graft-versus-host responses after intestinal transplantation. These receptors' targets are unknown. Assay: immunoSEQ multiplex PCR; the TCRdb copy retains only in-frame clones and omits some. Of about 120,000 clones in the sample, roughly 93% were seen once. The sample consisted of unstimulated CD8+ T cells sorted from spleen or lymph node cells, taken before transplant. These receptors were collected from a human donor who was the organ donor for an intestinal transplant.

This rearrangement joins TRBV7-2 to TRBJ2-1, with TRBD2 matching over 10 bases. CDR3 length: 16 residues. The trim removed 3 bases at V and 0 bases at J, leaving 2 bases unmatched. From germline, CDR1 is SGHTA and CDR2 FQGNSA. CDR3: CASSFASGSSYNEQFF. The CDR3 DNA reads as TGTGCCAGCAGCTTCGCTAGCGGGAGCTCCTACAATGAGCAGTTCTTC.

The V gene is TRBV21-1, the J gene TRBJ2-7; no DNA check was done on the table's D call, TRBD1. TRBV21-1 is recorded as a pseudogene. This CDR3 is built from 14 residues. The DNA of the CDR3 is TGTGCCGTTCACCAGGGACAGGGGGGCTACGAGCAGTACTTC. This translates into CAVHQGQGGYEQYF.

V and J are TRBV5-1 and TRBJ2-7; 8 bases are shared with TRBD1. Germline V gene sequence: CDR1 SGHRS, CDR2 YFSETQ. The CDR3 contains 17 residues. The trim removed 1 base at V and 2 bases at J, leaving 11 bases unmatched. The CDR3 DNA reads as TGCGCCAGCAGCTTGACAGGGGGTGCTTGGGTCCCCTACGAGCAGTACTTC. This translates into CASSLTGGAWVPYEQYF.

The chain employs TRBV27 and TRBJ2-7; the match to TRBD1 covers 8 bases. The CDR3 is made up of 15 amino acids. Trimming took 5 bases from V and 2 from J; bases not matched to a gene: 8. Germline CDR1 and CDR2: MNHEY and SMNVEV (reference sequence). CDR3 residues: CASSIRGTGPYEQYF. The CDR3 region has the DNA TGTGCCAGCAGTATTCGGGGGACAGGCCCCTACGAGCAGTACTTC.

The rearrangement links TRBV27 to TRBJ2-5; 10 bases are shared with TRBD1. In germline, CDR1 is MNHEY, CDR2 SMNVEV (reference sequence). The junction had 10 bases not matched to a gene; V was cut back by 4 bases and J by 5 bases. The CDR3 runs 16 residues. CDR3 in DNA: TGTGCCAGCAGTTCCTTCAGACAGGGGGCGAGGGAGACCCAGTACTTC. Its protein product is CASSSFRQGARETQYF.

The chain employs TRBV19 and TRBJ2-7; TRBD2 agrees at 9 bases. V was clipped by 5 bases and J by 4 bases; unmatched bases: 6. This CDR3 spans 14 amino acids. Looked up from germline, CDR1 is LNHDA and CDR2 is SQIVND (reference sequence). CDR3 bases: TGTGCCAGTAGTTGGGCTAGCGGGACATACGAGCAGTACTTC. It is translated as CASSWASGTYEQYF.

This chain uses TRBV5-1 with TRBJ2-6; a weak D match, TRBD1 (6 bases). Between the trimmed V and J ends, which lost 4 bases and 4 bases, there was a span of 18 bases. The CDR3 runs 17 residues. CDR1 is SGHRS and CDR2 is YFSETQ in the germline V gene. Here the CDR3 reads CASSPKGPGAGANVLTF. The DNA of the CDR3 is TGCGCCAGCAGCCCGAAGGGCCCAGGGGCCGGGGCCAACGTCCTGACTTTC.

This chain's CDR3 is CASKSGRNTGELFF. The CDR3 DNA sequence: TGTGCCAGCAAGTCCGGAAGGAACACCGGGGAGCTGTTTTTT. V and J are TRBV6-1 and TRBJ2-2; D gene ambiguous. The CDR3 covers 14 residues. V was trimmed by 7 bases and J by 1 base, leaving 10 bases between them. The germline gives CDR1 MNHNS, CDR2 SASEGT.

This clone was counted a few times. The chain is built from TRBV7-9 and TRBJ2-2; 7 bases match TRBD1. Per the germline V gene, CDR1 is SEHNR and CDR2 is FQNEAQ (reference sequence). This CDR3 spans 16 amino acids. Unmatched junction bases numbered 9, after V lost 1 base and J lost 7 bases. The CDR3 sequence is CASSLGKTGRHGELFF. As DNA, the CDR3 is TGTGCCAGCAGCTTAGGGAAGACAGGGCGGCACGGGGAGCTGTTTTTT.

The V gene is TRBV6-6, the J gene TRBJ2-3; D unresolved. CDR1 is MNHNY and CDR2 is SVGAGI in the germline V gene (reference sequence). This CDR3 has 13 residues. Trimming removed 4 bases from V and 2 bases from J, with 7 bases in between. This CDR3 is CASSFLPTDTQYF. Written as DNA, the CDR3 is TGTGCCAGCAGTTTCCTACCCACAGATACGCAGTATTTT.

The chain carries TRBV9 and TRBJ2-3, with D possibly being TRBD1 (5 bases). CDR1 and CDR2 (germline): SGDLS, YYNGEE. The CDR3 covers 14 residues. V was trimmed by 4 bases and J by 0 bases, leaving 9 bases between them. The CDR3 region has the DNA TGTGCCAGCAGCAGGGGTAGTAGCACAGATACGCAGTATTTT. This sequence encodes CASSRGSSTDTQYF.

This sequence joins TRBV10-3 and TRBJ1-3, with D uncertain. The V gene's germline CDR1 is ENHRY and CDR2 SYGVKD. V was trimmed by 1 base and J by 7 bases, leaving 14 bases between them. This CDR3 comprises 15 residues. As DNA, the CDR3 is TGTGCCATCAGTGAGTTTGCGGCCGTCGGGAACACCATATATTTT. Its translation is CAISEFAAVGNTIYF.

The genes are TRBV19 and TRBJ1-5; D is uncertain. Trimming shortened V by 3 bases and J by 3 bases, and 12 bases separated the two germline ends. This CDR3 contains 15 residues. Germline V gene data show CDR1 as LNHDA and CDR2 as SQIVND (reference sequence). CDR3 nucleotide sequence: TGTGCCAGTAGTATGGTCAGGTCCCTCAATCAGCCCCAGCATTTT. Translated: CASSMVRSLNQPQHF.

The chain joins TRBV5-1 to TRBJ2-7, with a weak D call TRBD1 (7 bases). The V gene lost 0 bases and the J gene lost 7 bases, with 14 bases spanning the gap. This CDR3 has 14 amino acids. Germline V gene sequence: CDR1 SGHRS, CDR2 YFSETQ. This CDR3 is CASSLAGGLREQYF. CDR3 nucleotides: TGCGCCAGCAGCTTGGCAGGGGGACTGAGGGAGCAGTACTTC.

The chain carries TRBV6-6 and TRBJ2-7; 10 bases match TRBD2. Losses at the gene ends were 2 bases for V and 2 bases for J; bases not matched to a gene: 3. Germline-derived CDR1 and CDR2 are MNHNY and SVGAGI (reference sequence). CDR3 length: 15 residues. The CDR3 spells CASSYLTSGTYEQYF. The CDR3 DNA reads TGTGCCAGCAGTTACCTAACTAGCGGGACCTACGAGCAGTACTTC.

This clone is a singleton in its sample. This rearrangement joins TRBV19 to TRBJ2-1; 8 nucleotides align to TRBD2. CDR1 and CDR2 from the germline V gene are LNHDA and SQIVND (reference sequence). The trim removed 1 base at V and 0 bases at J, leaving 5 bases unmatched. The CDR3 spans 17 residues. For the CDR3, the DNA is TGTGCCAGTAGTATAGTTCACGGGAGGGACTCCTACAATGAGCAGTTCTTC. Translation: CASSIVHGRDSYNEQFF. Variable domain in full (rest from reference TRBV19 and TRBJ2-1): DGGITQSPKYLFRKEGQNVTLSCEQNLNHDAMYWYRQDPGQGLRLIYYSQIVNDFQKGDIAEGYSVSREKKESFPLTVTSAQKNPTAFYLCASSIVHGRDSYNEQFFGPGTRLTVL.

With regard to this clone: Different DNA sequences within this sample yield the same CDR3. The genes are TRBV7-9 and TRBJ1-1; no definite D call. The CDR3 has 11 amino acids. V was shortened by 1 base and J by 7 bases, with 4 bases between the two germline ends. Germline loops: CDR1 SEHNR, CDR2 FQNEAQ (reference sequence). CDR3 coding DNA: TGTGCCAGCAGCTTAGGCGGTGAAGCTTTCTTT. It codes for CASSLGGEAFF.